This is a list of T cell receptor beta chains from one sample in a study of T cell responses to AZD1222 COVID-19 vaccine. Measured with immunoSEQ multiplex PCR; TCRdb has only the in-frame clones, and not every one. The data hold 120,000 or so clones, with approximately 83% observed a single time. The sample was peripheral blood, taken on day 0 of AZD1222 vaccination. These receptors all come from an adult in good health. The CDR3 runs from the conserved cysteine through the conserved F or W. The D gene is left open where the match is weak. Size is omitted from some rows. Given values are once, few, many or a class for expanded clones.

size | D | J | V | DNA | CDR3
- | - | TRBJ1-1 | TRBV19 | TGTGCCAGTAAGAGTGATTCTATGAACACTGAAGCTTTCTTT | CASKSDSMNTEAFF
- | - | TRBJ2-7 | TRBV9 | TGTGCCAGCAGCCCCCGTTTATGGCGCGAGCAGTACTTC | CASSPRLWREQYF
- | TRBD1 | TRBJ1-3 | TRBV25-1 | TGTGCCAGCAGTACGGACAGGGGGATGTCTGGAAACACCATATATTTT | CASSTDRGMSGNTIYF
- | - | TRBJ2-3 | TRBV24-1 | TGTGCCACCAGTGAACACGGGAGAACAGATACGCAGTATTTT | CATSEHGRTDTQYF
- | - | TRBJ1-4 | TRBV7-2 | TGTGCCAGCAGCTTAGGGGGGGCGGGTAATGAAAAACTGTTTTTT | CASSLGGAGNEKLFF
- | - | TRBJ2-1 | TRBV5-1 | TGCGCCAGCAGCTTTGGGGCTACCTACAATGAGCAGTTCTTC | CASSFGATYNEQFF
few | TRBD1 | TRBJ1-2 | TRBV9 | TGTGCCAGCAGCACGGGACAGGGGGTAGGCGGCTACACCTTC | CASSTGQGVGGYTF
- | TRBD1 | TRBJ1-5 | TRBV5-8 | TGTGCCAGCAGCCCCTCCCCGGACAGGGGACTTAAGCCCCAGCATTTT | CASSPSPDRGLKPQHF
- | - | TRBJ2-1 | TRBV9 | TGTGCCAGCAGCGTAGTAGGCATCGAGCAGTTCTTC | CASSVVGIEQFF
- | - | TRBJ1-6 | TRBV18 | TGTGCCAGCTCACGCAGTAATTCACCCCTCCACTTT | CASSRSNSPLHF
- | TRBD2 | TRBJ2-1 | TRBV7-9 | TGTGCCAGCAGCTTATTAGCGGGAGGGCTCTCCTACAATGAGCAGTTCTTC | CASSLLAGGLSYNEQFF
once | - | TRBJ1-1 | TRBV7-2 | TGTGCCAGCAGCTTATTGAGAGCAAACACTGAAGCTTTCTTT | CASSLLRANTEAFF
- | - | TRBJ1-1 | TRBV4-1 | TGCGCCAGCAGCCAACATTCGACGTTAACGAACACTGAAGCTTTCTTT | CASSQHSTLTNTEAFF